This T cell receptor (beta chain) was captured by sequencing in a study of shared clonotypes between healthy human individuals. Findings and limits, study-wide: Blood was the only sampled material, and tissue repertoires likely differ. Clonotype sharing across several donors was observed for around 4.5% of naive CD4 clonotypes.

The CDR3 spans 15 residues. CDR1 and CDR2 from the germline V gene are ENHRY and SYGVKD. The V end lost 2 bases, the J end lost 1 base, and 8 bases lay between the germline ends. Recent acute infections and vaccinations were absent in the healthy HIV-negative adult donors. A word on this clone: Antigen unknown.

Measured with immunoSEQ multiplex PCR; TCRdb has only the in-frame clones, and not every one. The data contain 2.5 million or so clones, 90% to 95% of them singletons. This receptor was taken from a man aged 18 to 30 in good health. The sample taken for sequencing was naive CD4+ T cells sorted from blood. Subset in this sample: CD45RA+ positively selected. The genes are TRBV10-3 and TRBJ1-4; D ambiguous. This chain's CDR3 is CAISENPGTNEKLFF. The CDR3 region has the DNA TGTGCCATCAGTGAGAACCCGGGAACTAATGAAAAACTGTTTTTT.